This TCR beta chain was found in a study of TET2 disruption in CD19-targeted CAR T cells (dated by TCRdb to the late 2010s). Describing the broader study: No additional inclusion criteria were applied, and the number of samples was determined by the original clinical trial design and by sample availability. The full study reports these points: Conclusions about the patient's CAR T cells rested on extensive analysis of a single subject.

The treatment or condition label for this specimen denotes: autologous CTL019 cells: CD19 CAR with 4-1BB and CD3 zeta domains. The CD19 CAR incorporated TCR zeta and 4-1BB costimulatory signaling domains. Leukapheresis was used to collect T cells from peripheral blood for manufacturing CTL019. The DNeasy Blood and Tissue Kit was used to extract genomic DNA from pre-infusion T cells, peripheral blood, or sorted post-infusion T cells. At the junction V is shortened by 6 bases and J by 0 bases; bases outside the gene matches: 2. Its CDR3 holds 15 amino acids, cysteine through phenylalanine. Only the CDR3 bases that were read are kept: 36 of them, in frame from base 1. The immunoSEQ assay was used to perform TCR beta chain deep sequencing. Turning to the authors' computational methods: Only productive TCR beta rearrangements went into calculating clonotype frequencies. TCRdb mirrors the immuneACCESS table, restricted to in-frame sequences. Some clones are absent from its copies; in checked studies, under half trace to an unresolved V gene, and the reason for the others is unknown. V and J calls and clone size are given by that table; D and trimming were obtained from the DNA. The sample's table covers 25,000 to 30,000 clones. Around 1.9% of the sample comes from the top ten.

Comments on this clone: Its specific antigen is unknown. The read comes to an end 3 residues before the CDR3 does, leaving the germline J gene to fill in the end.

The input for sequencing was CD8- CAR+ T cells sorted from cultured blood T cells, taken for CD19 CAR T cell therapy. What the cell subset or site label conveys for this sample: CD8-negative CAR-positive T cells from the infusion product. The rearranged chain carries TRBV12-3 or TRBV12-4 and TRBJ2-2; 9 middle bases align to TRBD1. The source of this sequence is a man in his 70s with chronic lymphocytic leukemia. For the CDR3, the sequence is CASRTGGPNTGELFF. Partial CDR3 DNA: TGTGCCAGCAGGACAGGGGGACCGAACACCGGGGAG.